The clone carrying this T cell receptor beta chain showed up many times. TCRdb analysed the 5' RACE reads with MiXCR anew, one entry per CDR3 protein. Of 75,000 to 80,000 distinct CDR3 sequences in the sample, about 17% were seen once. The data stem from a study of early T cells in non-severe SARS-CoV-2 infection. Trimming cost V 0 bases and J 8 bases, with 16 bases left between them. CDR3 length equals 16 residues. Germline V gives CDR1 LGHDT, CDR2 YNNKEL (reference sequence). The receptor was isolated from an adult who was a healthcare worker with PCR-confirmed SARS-CoV-2 infection or an uninfected control (not recorded which). Material: whole blood. This chain joins TRBV3-1 and TRBJ1-4, with D unclear. The CDR3 protein is CASSQDVKGKEEKLFF. The DNA for the CDR3 is TGTGCCAGCAGCCAAGATGTGAAAGGGAAGGAGGAAAAACTGTTTTTT.